This T cell receptor (beta chain) was sequenced for a study of response to subunit inactivated influenza vaccine. Study findings and constraints: New T cells are recruited in small numbers by each seasonal influenza vaccination, according to the authors' suggestion.

Using its own MiXCR run on the RT-PCR reads, TCRdb lists one record per CDR3 protein. The data hold hundreds of thousands of distinct CDR3 sequences, with 14% observed a single time. Germline CDR1 reads SGHAT; CDR2 reads FQNNGV. V gave up 3 bases and J gave up 5 bases; unmatched junction bases: 9. This CDR3 spans 16 amino acids. With regard to this clonotype: Its antigen is undetermined.

This clonotype was sampled from a middle-aged man who received an inactivated influenza vaccine. Sequencing was performed on PBMCs from blood, taken less than 15 days before vaccination. V is TRBV11-2 and J is TRBJ2-5; 10 nucleotides align to TRBD1. CDR3 amino acids: CASSFTTGGFVETQYF. CDR3 DNA sequence: TGTGCCAGCAGCTTTACGACAGGGGGCTTTGTCGAGACCCAGTACTTC.